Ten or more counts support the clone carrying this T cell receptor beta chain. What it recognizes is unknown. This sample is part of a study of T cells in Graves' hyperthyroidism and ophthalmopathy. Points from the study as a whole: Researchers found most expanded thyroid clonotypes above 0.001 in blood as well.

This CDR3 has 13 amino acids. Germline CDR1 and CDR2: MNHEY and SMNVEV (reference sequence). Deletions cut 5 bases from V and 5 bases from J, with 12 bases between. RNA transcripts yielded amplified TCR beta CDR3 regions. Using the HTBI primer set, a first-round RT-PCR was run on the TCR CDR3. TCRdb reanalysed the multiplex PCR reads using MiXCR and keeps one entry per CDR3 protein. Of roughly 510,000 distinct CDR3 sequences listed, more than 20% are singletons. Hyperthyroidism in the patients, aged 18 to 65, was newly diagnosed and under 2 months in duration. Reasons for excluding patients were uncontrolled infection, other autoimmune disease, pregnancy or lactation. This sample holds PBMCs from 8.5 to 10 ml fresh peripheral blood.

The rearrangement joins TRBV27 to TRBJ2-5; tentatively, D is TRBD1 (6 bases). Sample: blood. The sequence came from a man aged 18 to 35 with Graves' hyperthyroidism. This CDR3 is CASSATGRETQYF. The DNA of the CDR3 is TGTGCCAGCAGTGCGACAGGCCGGGAGACCCAGTACTTC.